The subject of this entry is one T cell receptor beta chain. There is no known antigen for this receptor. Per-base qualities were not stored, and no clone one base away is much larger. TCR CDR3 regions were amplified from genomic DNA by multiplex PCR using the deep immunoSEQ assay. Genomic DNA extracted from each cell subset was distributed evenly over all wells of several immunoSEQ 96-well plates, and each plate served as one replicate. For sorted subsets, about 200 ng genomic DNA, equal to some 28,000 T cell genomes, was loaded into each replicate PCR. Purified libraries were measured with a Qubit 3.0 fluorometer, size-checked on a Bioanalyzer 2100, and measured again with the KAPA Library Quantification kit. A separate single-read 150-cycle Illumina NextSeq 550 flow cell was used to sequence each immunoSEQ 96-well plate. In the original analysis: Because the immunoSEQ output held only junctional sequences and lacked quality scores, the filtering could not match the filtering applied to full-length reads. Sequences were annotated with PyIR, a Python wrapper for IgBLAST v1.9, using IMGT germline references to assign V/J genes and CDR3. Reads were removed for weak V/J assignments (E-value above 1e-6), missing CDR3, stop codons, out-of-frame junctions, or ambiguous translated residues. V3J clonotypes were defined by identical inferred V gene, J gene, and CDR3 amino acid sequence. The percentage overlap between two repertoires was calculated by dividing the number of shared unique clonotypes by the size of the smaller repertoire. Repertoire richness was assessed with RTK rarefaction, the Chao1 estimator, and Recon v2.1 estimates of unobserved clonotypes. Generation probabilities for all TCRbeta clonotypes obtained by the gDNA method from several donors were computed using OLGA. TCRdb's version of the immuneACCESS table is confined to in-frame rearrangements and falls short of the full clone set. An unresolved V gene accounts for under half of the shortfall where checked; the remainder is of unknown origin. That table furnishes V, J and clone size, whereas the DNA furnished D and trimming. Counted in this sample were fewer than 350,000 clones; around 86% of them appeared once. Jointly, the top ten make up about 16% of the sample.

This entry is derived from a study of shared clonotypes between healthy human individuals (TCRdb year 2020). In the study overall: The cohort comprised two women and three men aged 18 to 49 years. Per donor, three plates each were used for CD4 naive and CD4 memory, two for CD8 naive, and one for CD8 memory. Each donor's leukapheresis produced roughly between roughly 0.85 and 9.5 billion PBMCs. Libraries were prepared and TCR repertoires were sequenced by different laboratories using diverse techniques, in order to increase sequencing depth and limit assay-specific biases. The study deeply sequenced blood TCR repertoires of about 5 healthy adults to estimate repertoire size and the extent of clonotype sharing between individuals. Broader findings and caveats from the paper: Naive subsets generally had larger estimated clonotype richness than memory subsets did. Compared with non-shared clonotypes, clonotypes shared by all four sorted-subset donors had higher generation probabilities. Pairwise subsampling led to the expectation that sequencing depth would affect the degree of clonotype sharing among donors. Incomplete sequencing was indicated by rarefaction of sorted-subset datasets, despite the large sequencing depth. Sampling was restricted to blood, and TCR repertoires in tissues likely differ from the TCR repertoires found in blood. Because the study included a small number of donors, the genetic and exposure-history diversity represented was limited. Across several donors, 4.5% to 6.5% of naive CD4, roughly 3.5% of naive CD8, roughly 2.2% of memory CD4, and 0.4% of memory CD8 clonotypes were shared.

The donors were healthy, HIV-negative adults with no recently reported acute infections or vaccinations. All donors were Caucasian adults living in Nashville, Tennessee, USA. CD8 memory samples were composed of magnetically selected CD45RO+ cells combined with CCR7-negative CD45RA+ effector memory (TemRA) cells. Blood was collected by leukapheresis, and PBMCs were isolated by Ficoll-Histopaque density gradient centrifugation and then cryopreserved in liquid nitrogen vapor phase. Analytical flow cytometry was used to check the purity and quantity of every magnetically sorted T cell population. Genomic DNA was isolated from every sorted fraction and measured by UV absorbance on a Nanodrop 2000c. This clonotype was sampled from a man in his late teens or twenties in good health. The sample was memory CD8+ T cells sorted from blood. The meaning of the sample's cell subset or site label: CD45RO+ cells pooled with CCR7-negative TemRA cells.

The bases are TGCGCCAGCAGCCAGAGCTATGTCTCCTACAATGAGCAGTTCTTC. Its product reads: CASSQSYVSYNEQFF. The rearranged segments are TRBV4-3 and TRBJ2-1; confidence is insufficient to name the D gene. V lost 3 bases and J lost 0 bases; the stretch between them is 9 bases long. CDR1 and CDR2 (LGHNA, YSLEER) derive from the germline V gene. Spanning cysteine to phenylalanine, the CDR3 consists of 15 amino acids. Of the read, only the CDR3 DNA is kept; its 45 bases are in frame from base 1.